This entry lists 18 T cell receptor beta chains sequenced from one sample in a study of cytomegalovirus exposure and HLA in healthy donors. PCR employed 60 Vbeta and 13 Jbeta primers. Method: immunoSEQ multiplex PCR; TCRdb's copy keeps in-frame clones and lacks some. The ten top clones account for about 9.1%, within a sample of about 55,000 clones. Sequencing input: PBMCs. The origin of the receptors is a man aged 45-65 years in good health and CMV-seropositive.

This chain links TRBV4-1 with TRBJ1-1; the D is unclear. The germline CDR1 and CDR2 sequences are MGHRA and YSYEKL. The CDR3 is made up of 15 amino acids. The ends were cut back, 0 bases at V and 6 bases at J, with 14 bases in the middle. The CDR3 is CASSQERFSGAEAFF. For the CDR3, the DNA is TGCGCCAGCAGCCAAGAAAGATTCAGCGGGGCTGAAGCTTTCTTT.

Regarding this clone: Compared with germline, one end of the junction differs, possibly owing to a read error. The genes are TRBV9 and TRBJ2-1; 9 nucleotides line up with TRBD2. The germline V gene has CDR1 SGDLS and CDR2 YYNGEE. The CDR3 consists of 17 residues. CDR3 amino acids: CASNSLAGALSDNEQFF. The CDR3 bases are TGTGCCAGCAACTCCTTAGCGGGAGCCCTCTCCGACAATGAGCAGTTCTTC. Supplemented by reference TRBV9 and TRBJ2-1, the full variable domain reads DSGVTQTPKHLITATGQRVTLRCSPRSGDLSVYWYQQSLDQGLQFLIQYYNGEERAKGNILERFSAQQFPDLHSELNLSSLELGDSALYFCASNSLAGALSDNEQFFGPGTRLTVL.

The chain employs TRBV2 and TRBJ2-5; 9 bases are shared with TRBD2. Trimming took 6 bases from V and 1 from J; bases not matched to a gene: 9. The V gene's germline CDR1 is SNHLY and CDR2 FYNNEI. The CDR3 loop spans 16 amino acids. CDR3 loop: CASSALLTSGQETQYF. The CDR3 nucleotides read TGTGCCAGCAGCGCGCTACTGACTAGCGGCCAAGAGACCCAGTACTTC.

The CDR3 DNA sequence: TGTGCCAGCAGTGAAGGTAGCTATGGAACCTACGAGCAGTACTTC. Encoded protein: CASSEGSYGTYEQYF. The gene calls are TRBV6-1 and TRBJ2-7; D unresolved. The V gene's germline CDR1 is MNHNS and CDR2 SASEGT. V was trimmed by 1 base and J by 2 bases, leaving 12 bases between them. The CDR3 has 15 residues.

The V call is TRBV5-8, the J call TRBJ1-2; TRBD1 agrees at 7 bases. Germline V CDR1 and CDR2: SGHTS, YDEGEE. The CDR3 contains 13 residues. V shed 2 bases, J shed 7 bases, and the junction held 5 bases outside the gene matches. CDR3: CASSLQGRRGYTF. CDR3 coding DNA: TGTGCCAGCAGCTTACAGGGGCGGCGTGGCTACACCTTC.

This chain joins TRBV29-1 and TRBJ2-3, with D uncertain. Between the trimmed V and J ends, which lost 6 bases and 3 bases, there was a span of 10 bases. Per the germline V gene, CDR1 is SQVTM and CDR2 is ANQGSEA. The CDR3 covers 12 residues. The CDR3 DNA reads TGCAGCGTCGCCCTAGATACAGATACGCAGTATTTT. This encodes CSVALDTDTQYF.

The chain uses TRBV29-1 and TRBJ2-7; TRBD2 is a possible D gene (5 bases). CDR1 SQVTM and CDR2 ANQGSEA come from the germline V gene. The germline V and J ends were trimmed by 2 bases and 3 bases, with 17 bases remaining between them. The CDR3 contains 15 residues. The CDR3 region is CSVEPLTEGGYEQYF. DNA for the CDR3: TGCAGCGTTGAACCCCTGACGGAAGGAGGCTACGAGCAGTACTTC.

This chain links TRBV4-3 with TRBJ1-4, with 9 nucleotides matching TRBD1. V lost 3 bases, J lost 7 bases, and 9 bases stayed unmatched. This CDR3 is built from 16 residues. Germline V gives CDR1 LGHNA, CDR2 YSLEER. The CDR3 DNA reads TGCGCCAGCAGCCACCTCCGACAGGGGGGACGTGAAAAACTGTTTTTT. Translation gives CASSHLRQGGREKLFF.

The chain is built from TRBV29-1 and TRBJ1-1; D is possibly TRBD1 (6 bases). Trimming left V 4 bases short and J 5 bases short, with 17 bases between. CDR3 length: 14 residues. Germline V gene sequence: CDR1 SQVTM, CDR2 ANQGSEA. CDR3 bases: TGCAGCGTTGTTTTGCGGGGGGCGAGAACTGAAGCTTTCTTT. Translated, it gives CSVVLRGARTEAFF.

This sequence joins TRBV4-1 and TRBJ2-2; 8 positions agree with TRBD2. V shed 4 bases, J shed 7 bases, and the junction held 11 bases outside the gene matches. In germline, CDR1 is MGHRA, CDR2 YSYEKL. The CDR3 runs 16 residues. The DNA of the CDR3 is TGCGCCAGCAGCCTCGGACTAGCAGCCGGGGTCGGGGAGCTGTTTTTT. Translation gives CASSLGLAAGVGELFF.

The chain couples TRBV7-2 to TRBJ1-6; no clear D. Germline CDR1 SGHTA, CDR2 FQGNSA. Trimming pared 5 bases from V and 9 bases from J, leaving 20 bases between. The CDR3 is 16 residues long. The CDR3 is CASSGTLDIFGSPLHF. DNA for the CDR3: TGTGCCAGCAGCGGTACATTAGACATCTTCGGTTCACCCCTCCACTTT.

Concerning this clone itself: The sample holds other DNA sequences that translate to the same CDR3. Written as DNA, the CDR3 is TGTGCCAGCAGCTTGGCCAGGACAGGTAACGAGCAGTACTTC. This gives the protein CASSLARTGNEQYF. The chain joins TRBV5-4 to TRBJ2-7, with 7 bases aligning to TRBD1. Per the germline V gene, CDR1 is SGHNT and CDR2 is YYREEE (reference sequence). The V gene end was trimmed by 0 bases and the J gene end by 5 bases; junction bases not matched to a gene: 5. The length of the CDR3 is 14 residues.

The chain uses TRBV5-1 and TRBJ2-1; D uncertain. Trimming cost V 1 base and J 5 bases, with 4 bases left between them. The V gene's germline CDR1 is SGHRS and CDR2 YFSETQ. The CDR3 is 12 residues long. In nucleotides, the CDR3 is TGCGCCAGCAGCTTGCAGAACAATGAGCAGTTCTTC. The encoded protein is CASSLQNNEQFF.

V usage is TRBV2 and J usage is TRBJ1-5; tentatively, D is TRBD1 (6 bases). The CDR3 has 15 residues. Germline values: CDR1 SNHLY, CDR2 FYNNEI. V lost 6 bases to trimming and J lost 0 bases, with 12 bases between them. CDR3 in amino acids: CASRHAGVSNQPQHF. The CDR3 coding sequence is TGTGCCAGCAGGCATGCAGGGGTTAGCAATCAGCCCCAGCATTTT.

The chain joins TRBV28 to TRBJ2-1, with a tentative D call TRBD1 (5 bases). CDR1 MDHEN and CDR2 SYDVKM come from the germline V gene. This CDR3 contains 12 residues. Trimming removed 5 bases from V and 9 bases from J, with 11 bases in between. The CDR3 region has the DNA TGTGCCAGCAGTCCCCGACAGATTGAGCAGTTCTTC. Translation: CASSPRQIEQFF.

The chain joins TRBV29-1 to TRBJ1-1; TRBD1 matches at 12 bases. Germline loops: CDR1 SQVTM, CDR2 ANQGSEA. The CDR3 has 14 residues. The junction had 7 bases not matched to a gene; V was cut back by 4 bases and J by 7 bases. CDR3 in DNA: TGCAGCGTTGCCCGAGGGACAGGGGGCTTTGAAGCTTTCTTT. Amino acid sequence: CSVARGTGGFEAFF.

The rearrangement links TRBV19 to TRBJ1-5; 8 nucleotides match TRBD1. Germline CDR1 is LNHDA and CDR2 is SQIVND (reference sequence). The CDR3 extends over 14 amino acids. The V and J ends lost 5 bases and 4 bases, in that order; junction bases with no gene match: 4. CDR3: CASSGTGRNQPQHF. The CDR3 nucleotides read TGTGCCAGTAGTGGGACAGGTAGGAATCAGCCCCAGCATTTT.

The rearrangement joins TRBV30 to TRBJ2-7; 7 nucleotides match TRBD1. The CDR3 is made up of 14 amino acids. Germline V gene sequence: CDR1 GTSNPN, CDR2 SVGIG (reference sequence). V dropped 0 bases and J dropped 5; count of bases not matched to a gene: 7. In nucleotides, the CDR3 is TGTGCCTGGAGTGTTCGGACAGGTGACGACGAGCAGTACTTC. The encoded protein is CAWSVRTGDDEQYF.